What follows describes a single T cell receptor beta chain. The antigen is undetermined. Primers included in the PCR were 60 Vbeta and 13 Jbeta primers. Produced via immunoSEQ multiplex PCR; TCRdb's table is partial and in-frame only. The table gives roughly 190,000 clones; the top ten clones make up approximately 0.8% of it. The CDR3 has 15 residues. CDR1 and CDR2 (germline): SEHNR, FQNEAQ (reference sequence). Trimming at V came to 2 bases and at J to 4 bases, leaving 4 bases not matched to a gene. The sample originates from a study of cytomegalovirus exposure and HLA in healthy donors. Study in general: Among the 350 to 400 donors who were genotyped, about 79% fell in the genetic ancestry cluster that is associated with self-reported Caucasian donors. The study's findings and limits: Analysis performed later showed TCR beta chains linked to HLA being more clonally expanded than equally common others. V- and J-gene trimming of TCR beta was linked (in a later analysis) to a missense DCLRE1C variant.

At sampling all donors were nominally healthy, likely with unrecorded immune exposures. The chain has TRBV7-9 and TRBJ1-5; TRBD1 matches at 8 bases. The sample consisted of PBMCs. This receptor was obtained from a woman aged 18-35 years in good health and CMV-seropositive. CDR3 protein: CASSLSTGGNQPQHF. CDR3 in DNA: TGTGCCAGCAGCTTAAGTACAGGGGGTAATCAGCCCCAGCATTTT. Supplemented by reference TRBV7-9 and TRBJ1-5, the full variable domain reads DTGVSQNPRHKITKRGQNVTFRCDPISEHNRLYWYRQTLGQGPEFLTYFQNEAQLEKSRLLSDRFSAERPKGSFSTLEIQRTEQGDSAMYLCASSLSTGGNQPQHFGDGTRLSIL.